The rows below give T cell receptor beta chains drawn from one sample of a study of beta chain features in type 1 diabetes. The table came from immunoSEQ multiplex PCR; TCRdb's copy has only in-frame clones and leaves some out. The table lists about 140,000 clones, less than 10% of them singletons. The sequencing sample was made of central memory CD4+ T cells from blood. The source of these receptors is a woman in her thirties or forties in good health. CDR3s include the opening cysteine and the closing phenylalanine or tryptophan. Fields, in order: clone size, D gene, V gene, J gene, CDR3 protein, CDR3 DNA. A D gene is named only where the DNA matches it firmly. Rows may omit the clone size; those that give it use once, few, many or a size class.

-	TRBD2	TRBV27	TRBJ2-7	CASTRAGSGNEQYF	TGTGCCAGCACCAGAGCGGGGTCAGGGAACGAGCAGTACTTC
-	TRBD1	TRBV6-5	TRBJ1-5	CASSNSGGAQPQHF	TGTGCCAGCAGTAACTCAGGGGGCGCTCAGCCCCAGCATTTT
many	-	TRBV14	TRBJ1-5	CASSLQGNQPQHF	TGTGCCAGCAGTCTACAGGGTAATCAGCCCCAGCATTTT
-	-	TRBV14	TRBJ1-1	CASSQRGGSTEAFF	TGTGCCAGCAGCCAACGGGGTGGGAGCACTGAAGCTTTCTTT
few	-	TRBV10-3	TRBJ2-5	CAINGGPVEETQYF	TGTGCCATCAACGGGGGGCCGGTTGAGGAGACCCAGTACTTC
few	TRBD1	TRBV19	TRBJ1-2	CASSIWDRPDYGYTF	TGTGCCAGTAGTATTTGGGACAGGCCAGACTATGGCTACACCTTC
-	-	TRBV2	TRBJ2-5	CASRGTAETQYF	TGTGCCAGCAGGGGCACGGCAGAGACCCAGTACTTC
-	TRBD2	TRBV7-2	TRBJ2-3	CASKTGGGGTDTQYF	TGTGCCAGCAAGACGGGCGGGGGTGGCACAGATACGCAGTATTTT
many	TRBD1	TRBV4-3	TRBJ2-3	CASSRLTGQSSLPGTDTQYF	TGCGCCAGCAGCCGGCTAACGGGACAGTCTTCTTTACCTGGCACAGATACGCAGTATTTT
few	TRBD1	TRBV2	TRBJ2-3	CASSEAGQTTDTQYF	TGTGCCAGCAGTGAAGCGGGACAGACCACAGATACGCAGTATTTT
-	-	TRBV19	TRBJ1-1	CASSTRRTEAFF	TGTGCCAGTAGTACCCGTCGGACTGAAGCTTTCTTT
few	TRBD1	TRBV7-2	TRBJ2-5	CASSPKYRGETQYF	TGTGCCAGCAGCCCAAAATACAGGGGAGAGACCCAGTACTTC
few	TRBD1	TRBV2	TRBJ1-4	CASSERQGRNEKLFF	TGTGCCAGCAGTGAGAGACAGGGGAGAAATGAAAAACTGTTTTTT
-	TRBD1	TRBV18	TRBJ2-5	CASSPRGLEEQYF	TGTGCCAGCTCACCGAGGGGGCTGGAAGAGCAGTACTTC
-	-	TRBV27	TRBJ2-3	CASSSFDRTSTDTQYF	TGTGCCAGCAGTTCTTTCGACAGGACTAGCACAGATACGCAGTATTTT
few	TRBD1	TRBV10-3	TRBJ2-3	CAISGRTGGIGPTDTQYF	TGTGCCATCAGTGGACGGACAGGCGGAATAGGACCCACAGATACGCAGTATTTT
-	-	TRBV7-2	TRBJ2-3	CASRPQADTQYF	TGTGCCAGCAGACCCCAGGCAGATACGCAGTATTTT
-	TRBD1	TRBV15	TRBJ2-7	CATSREITGGEGGEQYF	TGTGCCACCAGCAGAGAAATAACAGGGGGCGAAGGGGGTGAGCAGTACTTC
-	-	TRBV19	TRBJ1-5	CASREGGFMPQHF	TGTGCCAGTAGGGAGGGTGGCTTTATGCCCCAGCATTTT
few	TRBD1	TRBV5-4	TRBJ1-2	CASSRQGAGYGYTF	TGTGCCAGCAGCCGACAGGGGGCCGGCTATGGCTACACCTTC
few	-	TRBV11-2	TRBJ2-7	CASSETIASYEQYF	TGTGCCAGCAGCGAGACTATCGCCTCCTACGAGCAGTACTTC
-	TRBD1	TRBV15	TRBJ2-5	CATSRGQEGETQYF	TGTGCCACCAGCAGGGGACAGGAGGGAGAGACCCAGTACTTC
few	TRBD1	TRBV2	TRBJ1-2	CASSPTGDGYTF	TGTGCCAGCAGTCCGACAGGGGATGGCTACACCTTC
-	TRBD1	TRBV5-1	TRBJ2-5	CASRGTANQYF	TGCGCCAGCAGAGGGACAGCGAACCAGTACTTC
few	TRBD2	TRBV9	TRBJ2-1	CASSVVAAGGIGNEQFF	TGTGCCAGCAGCGTAGTAGCGGCGGGGGGGATAGGTAATGAGCAGTTCTTC
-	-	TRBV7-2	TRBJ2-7	CASSPDQGIHEQYF	TGTGCCAGCAGCCCAGACCAGGGAATCCACGAGCAGTACTTC
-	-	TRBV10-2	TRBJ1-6	CASNPRQDNSPLHF	TGCGCCAGCAACCCTCGACAGGATAATTCACCCCTCCACTTT
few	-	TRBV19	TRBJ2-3	CASNLQGSSTDTQYF	TGTGCCAGTAACCTACAGGGATCAAGCACAGATACGCAGTATTTT
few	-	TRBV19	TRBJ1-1	CASPNPEMTEAFF	TGTGCCAGCCCAAACCCCGAGATGACTGAAGCTTTCTTT
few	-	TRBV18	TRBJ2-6	CASSLGPPHSGANVLTF	TGTGCCAGCTCGCTCGGTCCACCTCACTCTGGGGCCAACGTCCTGACTTTC
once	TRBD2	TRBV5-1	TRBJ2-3	CASSSLSGGGADTQYF	TGCGCCAGCAGCTCACTAAGCGGGGGGGGCGCAGATACGCAGTATTTT
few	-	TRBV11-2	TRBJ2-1	CASSPALREQFF	TGTGCCAGCAGCCCCGCTTTGCGTGAGCAGTTCTTC
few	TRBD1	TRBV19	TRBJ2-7	CASSDRGLYEQYF	TGTGCCAGTAGCGACAGGGGCCTCTACGAGCAGTACTTC
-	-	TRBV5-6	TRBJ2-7	CASSLSGFYEQYF	TGTGCCAGCAGCCTATCAGGGTTCTACGAGCAGTACTTC
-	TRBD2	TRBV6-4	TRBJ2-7	CASMGLGQRGEQYF	TGTGCCAGCATGGGATTAGGTCAGCGGGGCGAGCAGTACTTC
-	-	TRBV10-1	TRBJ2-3	CASSWRQALDTQYF	TGCGCCAGCAGTTGGCGACAGGCCCTCGATACGCAGTATTTT
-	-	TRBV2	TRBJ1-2	CASSASDQGYTF	TGTGCCAGCAGCGCCTCCGATCAGGGCTACACCTTC
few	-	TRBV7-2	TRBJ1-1	CASSLAGGGEAFF	TGTGCCAGCAGCTTAGCGGGAGGGGGTGAAGCTTTCTTT
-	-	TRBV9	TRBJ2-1	CASSVDEIPQAYNEQFF	TGTGCCAGCAGCGTAGATGAGATACCCCAGGCCTACAATGAGCAGTTCTTC
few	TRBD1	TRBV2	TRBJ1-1	CASSGQGRTEAFF	TGTGCCAGCAGTGGACAGGGGCGAACTGAAGCTTTCTTT
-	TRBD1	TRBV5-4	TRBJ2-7	CASSLAGQGSHEQYF	TGTGCCAGCAGTCTGGCGGGACAGGGGTCCCACGAGCAGTACTTC
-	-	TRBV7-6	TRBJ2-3	CASSHTDTQYF	TGTGCCAGCAGCCACACAGATACGCAGTATTTT
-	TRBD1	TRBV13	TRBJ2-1	CASSLGTGLSNEQFF	TGTGCCAGCAGCCTGGGGACAGGGCTTTCCAATGAGCAGTTCTTC
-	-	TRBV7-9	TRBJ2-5	CASSSQGGQTQYF	TGTGCCAGCAGCTCGCAGGGGGGCCAGACCCAGTACTTC
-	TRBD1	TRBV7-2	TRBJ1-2	CASSLDRGYGYTF	TGTGCCAGCAGCTTGGACAGGGGCTATGGCTACACCTTC